The T cell receptor (beta chain) described here comes from a study of blood T cell repertoires in COVID-19. Libraries were prepared by immunoSEQ multiplex PCR; TCRdb keeps only in-frame clonotypes and omits some of them. The sample includes approximately 5,100 clones, roughly 87% seen only once; the top ten take roughly an eighth. The sequenced sample consisted of peripheral blood. This clonotype was obtained from a man between 65 and 85 years old with active COVID-19.

In DNA, the CDR3 is TGTGCCAGCAGCCATCCGGGAGGGCAGCCCCAGCATTTT. Encoded protein: CASSHPGGQPQHF. V is TRBV3-1 (or the pseudogene TRBV3-2) and J is TRBJ1-5; D remains unclear. The CDR3 spans 13 residues. The V gene lost 3 bases and the J gene lost 7 bases, with 10 bases spanning the gap. The germline V gene encodes CDR1 LGHDT and CDR2 YNNKEL (reference sequence).